This TCR beta chain was profiled in a study of T cells after yellow fever vaccination. Notes on the study in general: A weaker secondary response peaked on day 5, the primary on day 15. FACS-sorted repertoires might harbor abundant contaminating clonotypes from the bulk population. Re-detected after boosting: most primary clones, about 95% of CD4 and roughly 88% of CD8.

As for this clonotype: Antigen specificity is unknown.

In making TCR cDNA, 5'RACE template switching added a universal primer site and UMIs to it. TCRdb passed the 5' RACE reads through MiXCR, listing each CDR3 protein once. The sample holds about 320,000 distinct CDR3 sequences, approximately 4% seen once. The clonotype comes from a man aged 18 to 30 who received the YFV17D yellow fever vaccine. The sample consisted of PBMCs, taken 15 days after the yellow fever booster vaccination.

The CDR3 loop reads CASSLTRAEHGELFF. For the CDR3, the DNA is TGTGCCAGCAGCTTGACGAGGGCTGAACACGGGGAGCTGTTTTTT. The chain carries TRBV5-4 and TRBJ2-2, with TRBD2 as a possible D gene (5 bases). Germline lookup yields CDR1 SGHNT and CDR2 YYREEE (reference sequence). V was cut by 1 base and J by 7 bases, with 14 bases left in between. The CDR3 has 15 amino acids.